This T cell receptor beta chain was profiled in a study of graft-versus-host responses after intestinal transplantation. Study in general: Grafts were multivisceral, liver-intestinal, or isolated intestinal.

Researchers placed around 200,000 CFSE-labeled responder cells in culture with around 200,000 irradiated, violet-dye-labeled stimulator cells. CD4 and CD8 responders that proliferated in the reaction were FACS-sorted. TCRdb's table, derived via immunoSEQ multiplex PCR, lists solely in-frame clones and lacks some. This table holds roughly 13,000 clones, about 30% found once. This clone is medium-sized in the sample. From germline, CDR1 is SNHLY and CDR2 FYNNEI. The CDR3 runs to 16 residues. Trimming removed 6 bases from V and 3 bases from J; junction bases left unmatched: 13. The sequencing here drew on alloreactive CD8+ T cells from a mixed lymphocyte reaction culture, taken before intestinal transplant. Subset here: CFSE-low proliferating T cells sorted from roughly 6-day pre-transplant mixed lymphocyte reaction (GvH or HvG direction). The TCR originated in a human patient who received an intestinal transplant. The rearrangement uses TRBV2 and TRBJ2-7, with 8 positions matching TRBD2. CDR3 amino acids: CASRPSLAESVYEQYF. DNA of the CDR3: TGTGCCAGCAGGCCTTCACTAGCGGAGAGCGTCTACGAGCAGTACTTC.